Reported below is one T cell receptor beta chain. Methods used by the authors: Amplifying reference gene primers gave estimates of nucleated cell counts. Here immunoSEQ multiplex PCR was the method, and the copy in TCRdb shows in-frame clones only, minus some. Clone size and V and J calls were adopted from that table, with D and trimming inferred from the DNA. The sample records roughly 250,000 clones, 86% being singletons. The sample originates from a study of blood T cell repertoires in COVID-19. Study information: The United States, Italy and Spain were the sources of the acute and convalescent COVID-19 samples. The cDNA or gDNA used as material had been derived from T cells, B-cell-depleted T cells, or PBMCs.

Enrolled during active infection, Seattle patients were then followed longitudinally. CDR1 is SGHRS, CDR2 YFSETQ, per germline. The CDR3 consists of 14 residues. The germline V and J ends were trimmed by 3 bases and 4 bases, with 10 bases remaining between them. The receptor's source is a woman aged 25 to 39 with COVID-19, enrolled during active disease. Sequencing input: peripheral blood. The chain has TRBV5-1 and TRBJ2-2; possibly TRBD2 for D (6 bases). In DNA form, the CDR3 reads TGCGCCAGCAGCTGGTGGGGAGGCACCGGGGAGCTGTTTTTT. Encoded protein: CASSWWGGTGELFF. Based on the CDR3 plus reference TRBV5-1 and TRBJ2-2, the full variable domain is KAGVTQTPRYLIKTRGQQVTLSCSPISGHRSVSWYQQTPGQGLQFLFEYFSETQRNKGNFPGRFSGRQFSNSRSEMNVSTLELGDSALYLCASSWWGGTGELFFGEGSRLTVL.